This TCR beta chain originates from a study of vaccination and CD4 T cells after COVID-19. Study-level information: With a range of 35 to 161, the median interval from diagnosis to drawing post-COVID samples was about 100 days.

The Oncomine TCR Beta short-read assay was applied to DNA of cultured CD4+ T cells. TCRdb re-called the PCR reads through MiXCR, storing one row per CDR3 protein. The sample yields 20,000 to 25,000 distinct CDR3 sequences, over 25% seen once. Time point given: late sampling 161 to 241 days after vaccination in three convalescent patients. The treatment is: approximately 9-day PBMC culture with coronavirus spike peptide pools or control peptides (ViraFEST assay). Spanning March to December 2020, the positive PCR dates came before US Alpha, Beta and Delta variants. Days 3 and 7 saw half the medium replaced with fresh IL-2 medium. Turning to this clonotype: The antigen remains undetermined.

The sequences come from CD4+ T cells from blood, cultured in vitro, collected about 7 months after SARS-CoV-2 vaccination. The source of this sequence is a human donor who had recovered from COVID-19.

CDR3 in amino acids: CASSLRGGELFF. CDR3 nucleotide sequence: TGTGCCAGCAGCTTAAGGGGCGGGGAGCTGTTTTTT. This chain links TRBV11-3 with TRBJ2-2, with a possible D match to TRBD1 (5 bases). The V end was cut by 2 bases, the J end by 7 bases, with 5 bases between. Germline V lookup: CDR1 SGHNT, CDR2 YENEEA. The CDR3 spans 12 residues. The complete variable domain, with remaining parts taken from reference TRBV11-3 and TRBJ2-2, reads EAGVVQSPRYKIIEKKQPVAFWCNPISGHNTLYWYLQNLGQGPELLIRYENEEAVDDSQLPKDRFSAERLKGVDSTLKIQPAELGDSAVYLCASSLRGGELFFGEGSRLTVL.